Listed below are T cell receptor beta chains from one sample, sequenced in a study of human T cells and chemical hapten exposure. TCRdb recomputed calls from the RACE reads with MiXCR, one row per CDR3 protein. Altogether about 80,000 distinct CDR3 sequences are present, 7.5% to 9.5% being singletons, with the ten largest covering around 1.5%. The specimen was whole blood, collected in connection with sensitization to the hapten diphenylcyclopropenone (DPC). All receptors derive from a young woman with alopecia areata. Some clones in this sample may be carry-over from other donors' samples. CDR3s include the opening cysteine and the closing phenylalanine or tryptophan. The D gene is left open where the match is weak. Size values are once, few and many counts, or a class for expanded clones, and some rows have none.

d_gene | j_gene | abundance | v_gene | CDR3aa | CDR3nt
- | TRBJ2-6 | few | TRBV7-2 | CASSLALGQSASGANVLTF | TGTGCCAGCAGCTTAGCGCTTGGACAGTCCGCCTCTGGGGCCAACGTCCTGACTTTC
- | TRBJ2-3 | many | TRBV20-1 | CSARGRGTRTDTQYF | TGCAGTGCTAGGGGTCGAGGTACGAGGACAGATACGCAGTATTTT
TRBD1 | TRBJ1-1 | - | TRBV11-1 | CASSARDRQTEAFF | TGTGCCAGCAGCGCCCGGGACAGGCAAACTGAAGCTTTCTTT
- | TRBJ2-7 | few | TRBV20-1 | CSARGIIGKRDYEQYF | TGCAGTGCTCGGGGCATCATCGGAAAGAGGGACTACGAGCAGTACTTC
- | TRBJ1-2 | few | TRBV7-9 | CASSFYLTGQTYGYTF | TGTGCCAGCAGCTTTTATCTTACCGGTCAGACCTATGGCTACACCTTC
- | TRBJ1-1 | many | TRBV29-1 | CSVDIQGNTEAFF | TGCAGCGTTGATATCCAGGGGAACACTGAAGCTTTCTTT
TRBD1 | TRBJ1-1 | - | TRBV12-5 | CASGWTGEVKAFF | TGTGCTAGTGGTTGGACAGGGGAAGTTAAAGCTTTCTTT
- | TRBJ2-1 | many | TRBV5-4 | CASSSPYGRNEQFF | TGTGCCAGCAGCTCTCCTTACGGCAGGAATGAGCAGTTCTTC
TRBD1 | TRBJ1-5 | many | TRBV29-1 | CSVRTGQGQPQHF | TGCAGCGTGAGGACAGGGCAAGGTCAGCCCCAGCATTTT
- | TRBJ1-6 | - | TRBV6-2/TRBV6-3 | CASSKGVGSLHF | TGTGCCAGCAGTAAGGGCGTTGGATCCCTCCACTTT
- | TRBJ1-3 | many | TRBV4-2 | CASSRQPSSGNTIYF | TGTGCCAGCAGCCGACAGCCCAGCTCTGGAAACACCATATATTTT
TRBD1 | TRBJ1-1 | many | TRBV10-3 | CATGQAGENTEAFF | TGTGCCACCGGACAGGCAGGCGAGAACACTGAAGCTTTCTTT
TRBD2 | TRBJ2-1 | many | TRBV5-1 | CASSGGAQVNEQFF | TGCGCCAGTAGCGGGGGGGCCCAAGTGAATGAGCAGTTCTTC
- | TRBJ2-3 | many | TRBV7-2 | CASSRSVTDTQYF | TGTGCCAGCAGCCGGTCCGTCACAGATACGCAGTATTTT
- | TRBJ2-7 | - | TRBV5-1 | CASSLAGPPHEQYF | TGCGCCAGCAGCTTGGCAGGGCCCCCCCACGAGCAGTACTTC
- | TRBJ1-1 | many | TRBV7-2 | CASSLGSRTTEAFF | TGTGCCAGCAGCTTGGGCAGTCGAACGACTGAAGCTTTCTTT
- | TRBJ2-3 | many | TRBV4-2 | CASSQAGRGTSTDTQYF | TGTGCCAGCAGCCAAGCAGGCAGGGGGACTAGCACAGATACGCAGTATTTT
- | TRBJ1-1 | - | TRBV18 | CASSPMSMGTNTEAFF | TGTGCCAGCTCACCAATGTCTATGGGGACGAACACTGAAGCTTTCTTT
- | TRBJ1-1 | many | TRBV5-1 | CASSLRQDTEAFF | TGCGCCAGCAGCCTCCGACAAGACACTGAAGCTTTCTTT
- | TRBJ2-6 | many | TRBV7-8 | CASSPVPGANVLTF | TGTGCCAGCAGCCCAGTTCCCGGGGCCAACGTCCTGACTTTC
- | TRBJ1-6 | many | TRBV2 | CASMDRGNSPLHF | TGTGCCAGCATGGATCGAGGGAATTCACCCCTCCACTTT
- | TRBJ1-1 | few | TRBV6-5 | CASRSAGSGQNTEAFF | TGTGCCAGCAGATCCGCAGGATCAGGGCAGAACACTGAAGCTTTCTTT
- | TRBJ1-1 | few | TRBV30 | CAWRGGQTEAFF | TGTGCCTGGAGAGGGGGGCAGACTGAAGCTTTCTTT
TRBD1 | TRBJ2-3 | few | TRBV5-1 | CASSFAGGEDTQYF | TGCGCCAGCAGCTTTGCAGGGGGCGAAGATACGCAGTATTTT
- | TRBJ1-1 | - | TRBV30 | CAWSVLYPLVMNTEAFF | TGTGCCTGGAGTGTACTCTACCCCTTAGTTATGAACACTGAAGCTTTCTTT
- | TRBJ1-2 | many | TRBV5-6 | CASSLGGTYGYTF | TGTGCCAGCAGCTTGGGAGGGACCTATGGCTACACCTTC
TRBD1 | TRBJ2-5 | - | TRBV19 | CASSTGGSGETQYF | TGTGCCAGTAGTACAGGGGGCTCGGGAGAGACCCAGTACTTC
- | TRBJ1-1 | - | TRBV6-5 | CASSYGTEAFF | TGTGCCAGCAGTTACGGCACTGAAGCTTTCTTT
TRBD1 | TRBJ2-1 | few | TRBV20-1 | CSAPPSVPGQEPWGNEQFF | TGCAGTGCTCCCCCGTCAGTCCCGGGACAGGAGCCCTGGGGCAATGAGCAGTTCTTC
- | TRBJ1-1 | many | TRBV6-1 | CASHRWGTEAFF | TGTGCCAGCCACCGGTGGGGCACTGAAGCTTTCTTT
- | TRBJ2-1 | many | TRBV12-3/TRBV12-4 | CASSERLVALLGDEQFF | TGTGCCAGCAGTGAAAGATTGGTGGCCTTATTAGGGGATGAGCAGTTCTTC
- | TRBJ1-4 | many | TRBV20-1 | CSARVSRDEKLFF | TGCAGTGCTAGAGTATCCAGGGACGAAAAACTGTTTTTT
TRBD1 | TRBJ2-4 | few | TRBV3-1 | CASSQQGAVSANIQYF | TGTGCCAGCAGCCAACAGGGGGCCGTTTCTGCAAACATTCAGTACTTC
- | TRBJ1-1 | few | TRBV7-2 | CASSVTPNTEAFF | TGTGCCAGCAGCGTAACTCCGAACACTGAAGCTTTCTTT
TRBD1 | TRBJ2-7 | few | TRBV12-3/TRBV12-4 | CASSLAVVWGQGVKYEQYF | TGTGCCAGCAGTTTAGCGGTGGTGTGGGGACAGGGAGTTAAGTACGAGCAGTACTTC
- | TRBJ1-1 | few | TRBV6-2/TRBV6-3 | CASSYGPDFGTEAFF | TGTGCCAGCAGTTACGGACCTGATTTCGGCACTGAAGCTTTCTTT
TRBD2 | TRBJ2-5 | many | TRBV3-1 | CASSRLARGTGETQYF | TGTGCCAGCAGCCGACTAGCGCGGGGGACGGGGGAGACCCAGTACTTC
- | TRBJ1-2 | many | TRBV7-8 | CASSSNPGGDLYGYTF | TGTGCCAGCAGCTCCAACCCGGGAGGGGATCTCTATGGCTACACCTTC
TRBD2 | TRBJ2-7 | few | TRBV3-1 | CASSQDSSGGPYEQYF | TGTGCCAGCAGCCAAGACTCAAGCGGGGGACCCTACGAGCAGTACTTC
TRBD2 | TRBJ2-3 | many | TRBV5-1 | CASSRTPMTSGGAQADTQYF | TGCGCCAGCAGCAGGACGCCCATGACTAGCGGGGGGGCGCAGGCAGATACGCAGTATTTT
TRBD2 | TRBJ2-7 | - | TRBV29-1 | CSVELGGDEQYF | TGCAGCGTTGAATTGGGAGGGGATGAGCAGTACTTC
- | TRBJ2-6 | many | TRBV10-3 | CAISDRGAGANVLTF | TGTGCCATCAGTGATAGGGGGGCTGGGGCCAACGTCCTGACTTTC